The 24 T cell receptor beta chains given below trace back to one sample, sequenced in a study of graft-versus-host responses after intestinal transplantation. The protocol was immunoSEQ multiplex PCR, while the TCRdb copy is restricted to in-frame clones and leaves out a portion. The table includes over 75,000 clones, around 90% detected once. No antigen is known for these receptors. The starting material was unstimulated CD4+ T cells sorted from spleen or lymph node cells, obtained before intestinal transplant. The receptors come from a human donor who received an intestinal transplant.

The rearrangement links TRBV9 to TRBJ2-5; D possibly corresponds to TRBD1 (5 bases). The V gene lost 0 bases and the J gene lost 1 base, with 10 bases spanning the gap. Germline assignment: CDR1 SGDLS and CDR2 YYNGEE. The CDR3 covers 15 residues. In nucleotides, the CDR3 is TGTGCCAGCAGCGTAGCTGGGGCACGCCAAGAGACCCAGTACTTC. Translated, it gives CASSVAGARQETQYF.

The chain has TRBV5-1 and TRBJ2-5; D is unclear. This CDR3 is 14 amino acids long. Germline CDR1 and CDR2: SGHRS and YFSETQ. V was cut by 0 bases and J by 3 bases, with 9 bases left in between. The CDR3, as DNA: TGCGCCAGCAGCTTGGGAGCACCTAAAGAGACCCAGTACTTC. It specifies CASSLGAPKETQYF. The whole variable domain, remainder taken from reference TRBV5-1 and TRBJ2-5, is KAGVTQTPRYLIKTRGQQVTLSCSPISGHRSVSWYQQTPGQGLQFLFEYFSETQRNKGNFPGRFSGRQFSNSRSEMNVSTLELGDSALYLCASSLGAPKETQYFGPGTRLLVL.

The V and J genes are TRBV7-8 and TRBJ1-2, with no clear D. Germline loops: CDR1 SGHVS, CDR2 FQNEAQ. V was trimmed by 5 bases and J by 4 bases, leaving 23 bases between them. The CDR3 loop spans 17 amino acids. CDR3 region: CASSLTSPRENFYGYTF. DNA of the CDR3: TGTGCCAGCAGCCTAACCTCCCCCCGGGAGAACTTCTATGGCTACACCTTC.

J is TRBJ1-5 and V is TRBV30; TRBD1 matches 8 bases. The germline V gene encodes CDR1 GTSNPN and CDR2 SVGIG (reference sequence). The CDR3 runs 17 residues. The J segment lost 3 bases and the V segment lost 0 bases, leaving 10 bases of the junction unmatched. CDR3 amino acids: CAWSVWGQGAVNQPQHF. Written as DNA, the CDR3 is TGTGCCTGGAGTGTCTGGGGCCAGGGGGCAGTCAATCAGCCCCAGCATTTT.

A single count supports this clone. The V and J genes are TRBV5-1 and TRBJ1-1, with D perhaps matching TRBD1 (6 bases). CDR1 and CDR2 from the germline V gene are SGHRS and YFSETQ. The CDR3 covers 15 residues. Trimming shortened V by 6 bases and J by 3 bases, and 18 bases separated the two germline ends. The CDR3 DNA reads TGCGCCAGCACCATACAGGGTCCCGGGGACACTGAAGCTTTCTTT. This encodes CASTIQGPGDTEAFF.

The V gene is TRBV11-2, the J gene TRBJ2-1, with D possibly being TRBD2 (5 bases). From germline, CDR1 is SGHAT and CDR2 FQNNGV. The V end was cut by 1 base, the J end by 0 bases, with 7 bases between. The CDR3 is made up of 15 amino acids. The CDR3 DNA sequence: TGTGCCAGCAGCTTAGCGGGGATCTCCTACAATGAGCAGTTCTTC. Protein: CASSLAGISYNEQFF.

The J gene is TRBJ2-7, the V gene TRBV30; 9 bases are a match to TRBD1. CDR1 is GTSNPN and CDR2 is SVGIG in the germline V gene (reference sequence). V trimming: 3 bases; J trimming: 5 bases; junction bases outside the gene matches: 8. The CDR3 is made up of 14 amino acids. The CDR3: CAWRAGTGTHEQYF. The CDR3 DNA is TGTGCCTGGAGGGCCGGGACAGGGACCCACGAGCAGTACTTC.

J is TRBJ1-2 and V is TRBV4-1; a weak D match, TRBD1 (6 bases). There are 16 residues in the CDR3. V shed 0 bases and J shed 7 bases, with 18 bases lying between them. Germline-derived CDR1 and CDR2 are MGHRA and YSYEKL. The CDR3 DNA is TGCGCCAGCAGCCAAGAGGCCCCACGGGACAAAGCTGGCTACACCTTC. This gives the protein CASSQEAPRDKAGYTF.

As for this clone: Other nucleotide sequences in the sample specify the same CDR3. The chain carries TRBV5-1 and TRBJ2-1; D not certain. The CDR3 runs to 11 residues. Trimming pared 2 bases from V and 6 bases from J, leaving 3 bases between. Germline V CDR1 and CDR2: SGHRS, YFSETQ. Here the CDR3 reads CASSLANEQFF. CDR3 sequence (DNA): TGCGCCAGCAGCTTAGCCAATGAGCAGTTCTTC.

The V and J genes are TRBV6-1 and TRBJ2-3; tentative D call: TRBD2 (5 bases). The CDR3 is made up of 14 amino acids. Trimming removed 4 bases at V and 8 bases at J, with 16 bases between. CDR1 and CDR2 from the germline V gene are MNHNS and SASEGT. The CDR3 sequence: CASSVLGPTGTQYF. CDR3 bases: TGTGCCAGCAGTGTACTAGGGCCCACCGGTACGCAGTATTTT.

The chain is built from TRBV29-1 and TRBJ2-1; 14 nucleotides align to TRBD2. CDR1 is SQVTM and CDR2 is ANQGSEA in the germline V gene. The V segment lost 6 bases and the J segment 7 bases; nucleotides outside the gene matches: 5. The CDR3 extends over 14 amino acids. The CDR3 bases are TGCAGCGTGTGGGGACTAGCGGGAGATAATGAGCAGTTCTTC. Protein product: CSVWGLAGDNEQFF.

A single count supports this clone. The chain joins TRBV18 to TRBJ1-2; D not certain. This CDR3 is 13 amino acids long. Germline lookup yields CDR1 KGHSH and CDR2 LQKENI. Trimming shortened V by 3 bases and J by 6 bases, and 11 bases separated the two germline ends. The CDR3 nucleotides read TGTGCCAGCTCACCCTTATCGGAGGATGGCTACACCTTC. Residues: CASSPLSEDGYTF. Full variable domain (remainder filled in from reference TRBV18 and TRBJ1-2): NAGVMQNPRHLVRRRGQEARLRCSPMKGHSHVYWYRQLPEEGLKFMVYLQKENIIDESGMPKERFSAEFPKEGPSILRIQQVVRGDSAAYFCASSPLSEDGYTFGSGTRLTVV.

The rearrangement uses TRBV30 and TRBJ2-3; 7 positions agree with TRBD1. Germline CDR1 is GTSNPN and CDR2 is SVGIG (reference sequence). This CDR3 region has 15 residues. Trimming removed 2 bases from V and 0 bases from J; junction bases left unmatched: 5. The CDR3 is CAWSPGTASTDTQYF. CDR3 DNA: TGTGCCTGGAGTCCCGGGACAGCTAGCACAGATACGCAGTATTTT.

This clone has only one observation. J is TRBJ2-7 and V is TRBV2; D gene ambiguous. CDR1 is SNHLY, CDR2 FYNNEI, per germline. The CDR3 length is 14 residues. The V gene lost 5 bases and the J gene lost 2 bases, with 13 bases spanning the gap. The CDR3 reads CASSFPGLPYEQYF. The CDR3 DNA reads as TGTGCCAGCAGTTTCCCGGGTCTACCCTACGAGCAGTACTTC. The full variable domain, completed using reference TRBV2 and TRBJ2-7, is EPEVTQTPSHQVTQMGQEVILRCVPISNHLYFYWYRQILGQKVEFLVSFYNNEISEKSEIFDDQFSVERPDGSNFTLKIRSTKLEDSAMYFCASSFPGLPYEQYFGPGTRLTVT.

The J gene is TRBJ1-1, the V gene TRBV4-1; D not certain. V was shortened by 5 bases and J by 1 base, with 14 bases between the two germline ends. Germline CDR1 reads MGHRA; CDR2 reads YSYEKL. The CDR3 is 15 amino acids. The CDR3 DNA is TGCGCCAGCAGCTTCCTACAGCAAGCGAACACTGAAGCTTTCTTT. It specifies CASSFLQQANTEAFF.

The count of this clone is one. This chain connects TRBV7-6 to TRBJ1-2; D uncertain. CDR1 is SGHVS, CDR2 FNYEAQ, per germline. The CDR3 runs to 13 residues. V gave up 0 bases and J gave up 8 bases, with 10 bases separating them. The CDR3: CASSLAREGGYTF. In DNA form, the CDR3 reads TGTGCCAGCAGCTTAGCCCGAGAGGGCGGCTACACCTTC.

J is TRBJ2-1 and V is TRBV5-1, with a weak D call TRBD2 (6 bases). Germline lookup yields CDR1 SGHRS and CDR2 YFSETQ. The germline V and J ends were trimmed by 3 bases and 1 base, with 14 bases remaining between them. The CDR3 is made up of 16 amino acids. CDR3 nucleotide sequence: TGCGCCAGCAGCTCACTAGCCACCCGGTCCTACAATGAGCAGTTCTTC. This codes for CASSSLATRSYNEQFF.

This clone was picked up one time. The chain recombines TRBV11-2 with TRBJ2-7; D is unclear. CDR1 and CDR2 from the germline V gene are SGHAT and FQNNGV. The CDR3 consists of 12 residues. Trimming cost V 2 bases and J 9 bases, with 11 bases left between them. CDR3 DNA: TGTGCCAGCAGCTTACGGCTTTCGGGGCAGTACTTC. This translates into CASSLRLSGQYF. The variable domain in full, completed from reference TRBV11-2 and TRBJ2-7, reads EAGVAQSPRYKIIEKRQSVAFWCNPISGHATLYWYQQILGQGPKLLIQFQNNGVVDDSQLPKDRFSAERLKGVDSTLKIQPAKLEDSAVYLCASSLRLSGQYFGPGTRLTVT.

The V gene is TRBV5-1, the J gene TRBJ1-2; 10 nucleotides align to TRBD1. Germline V gene lookup returns CDR1 SGHRS and CDR2 YFSETQ. The V and J ends lost 0 bases and 4 bases, in that order; junction bases with no gene match: 3. The CDR3 totals 15 residues. The CDR3 region has the DNA TGCGCCAGCAGCTTGGGGGACAGGGGAGGCTATGGCTACACCTTC. This gives the protein CASSLGDRGGYGYTF.

The gene calls are TRBV19 and TRBJ1-5, with 8 positions matching TRBD1. There are 18 residues in the CDR3. Trimming at V came to 3 bases and at J to 1 base, leaving 11 bases not matched to a gene. Per the germline V gene, CDR1 is LNHDA and CDR2 is SQIVND (reference sequence). This CDR3 reads CASSMVGRGQLSNQPQHF. The DNA of the CDR3 is TGTGCCAGTAGTATGGTCGGCAGGGGGCAGCTAAGCAATCAGCCCCAGCATTTT.

The V gene is TRBV5-1, the J gene TRBJ2-3; D possibly corresponds to TRBD2 (7 bases). The CDR3 length is 16 residues. V was trimmed by 4 bases and J by 0 bases, leaving 15 bases between them. Looked up from germline, CDR1 is SGHRS and CDR2 is YFSETQ. CDR3 sequence: CASSPGGGPSTDTQYF. The CDR3 DNA sequence: TGCGCCAGCAGCCCGGGGGGCGGGCCTAGCACAGATACGCAGTATTTT.

The chain employs TRBV28 and TRBJ1-1, with D unclear. Germline V gene data show CDR1 as MDHEN and CDR2 as SYDVKM. Trimming removed 6 bases at V and 10 bases at J, with 12 bases between. The CDR3 length is 11 residues. In DNA form, the CDR3 reads TGTGCCAGCAGCCGAGTAATTCGAGCTTTCTTT. It translates to CASSRVIRAFF. The whole variable domain, remainder taken from reference TRBV28 and TRBJ1-1, is DVKVTQSSRYLVKRTGEKVFLECVQDMDHENMFWYRQDPGLGLRLIYFSYDVKMKEKGDIPEGYSVSREKKERFSLILESASTNQTSMYLCASSRVIRAFFGQGTRLTVV.

This clone is a singleton in its sample. CDR3 amino acids: CASRGGGSMNTEAFF. The CDR3, as DNA: TGTGCCAGCAGGGGGGGAGGGAGCATGAACACTGAAGCTTTCTTT. The rearrangement links TRBV6-6 to TRBJ1-1; possible D gene TRBD1, 5 bases. The V end was cut by 6 bases, the J end by 0 bases, with 14 bases between. Germline V gene data show CDR1 as MNHNY and CDR2 as SVGAGI (reference sequence). The CDR3 spans 15 residues.

In its sample, this clone was seen once. This chain joins TRBV5-1 and TRBJ2-7, with D hard to call. The CDR3 is 15 residues long. CDR1 is SGHRS, CDR2 YFSETQ, per germline. Trimming removed 0 bases at V and 0 bases at J, with 10 bases between. In DNA form, the CDR3 reads TGCGCCAGCAGCTTGGGGGCAACAAACTCCTACGAGCAGTACTTC. It encodes CASSLGATNSYEQYF.